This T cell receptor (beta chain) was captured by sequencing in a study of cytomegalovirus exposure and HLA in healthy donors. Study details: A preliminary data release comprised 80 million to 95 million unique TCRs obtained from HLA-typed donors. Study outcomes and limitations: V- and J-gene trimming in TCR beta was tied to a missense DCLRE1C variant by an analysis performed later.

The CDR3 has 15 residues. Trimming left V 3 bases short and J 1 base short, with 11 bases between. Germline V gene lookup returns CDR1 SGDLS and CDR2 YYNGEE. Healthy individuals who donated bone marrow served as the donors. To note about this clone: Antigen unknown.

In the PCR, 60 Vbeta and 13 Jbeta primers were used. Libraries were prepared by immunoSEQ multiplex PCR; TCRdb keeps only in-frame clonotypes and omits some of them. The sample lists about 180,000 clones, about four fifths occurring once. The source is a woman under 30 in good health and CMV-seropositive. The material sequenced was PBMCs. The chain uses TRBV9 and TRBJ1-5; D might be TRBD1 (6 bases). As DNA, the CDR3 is TGTGCCAGCAGCGCAGGGGCAGTAAGCAATCAGCCCCAGCATTTT. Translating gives CASSAGAVSNQPQHF.